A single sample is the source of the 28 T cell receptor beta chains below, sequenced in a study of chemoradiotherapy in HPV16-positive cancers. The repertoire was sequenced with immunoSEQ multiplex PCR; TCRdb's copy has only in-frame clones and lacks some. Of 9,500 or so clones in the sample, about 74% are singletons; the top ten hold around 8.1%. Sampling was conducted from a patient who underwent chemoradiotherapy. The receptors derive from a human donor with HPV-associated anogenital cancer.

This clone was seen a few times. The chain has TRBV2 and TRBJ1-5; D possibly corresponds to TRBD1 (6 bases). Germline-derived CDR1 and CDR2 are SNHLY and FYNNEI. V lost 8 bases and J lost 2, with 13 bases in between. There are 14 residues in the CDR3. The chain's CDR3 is CASVQGRGNQPQHF. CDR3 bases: TGTGCCAGCGTACAGGGTCGAGGCAATCAGCCCCAGCATTTT.

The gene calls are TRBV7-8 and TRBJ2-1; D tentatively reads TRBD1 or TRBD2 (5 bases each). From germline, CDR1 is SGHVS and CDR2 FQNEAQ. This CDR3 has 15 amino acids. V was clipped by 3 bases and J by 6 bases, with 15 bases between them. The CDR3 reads CASSFSGTPRNEQFF. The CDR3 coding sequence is TGTGCCAGCAGCTTTTCTGGGACCCCGCGCAATGAGCAGTTCTTC.

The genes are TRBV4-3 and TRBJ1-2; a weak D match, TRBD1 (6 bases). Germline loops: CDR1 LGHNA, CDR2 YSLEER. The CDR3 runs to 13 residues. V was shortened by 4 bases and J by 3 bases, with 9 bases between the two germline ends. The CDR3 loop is CASSLQGYYGYTF. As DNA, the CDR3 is TGCGCCAGCAGCCTCCAGGGGTACTATGGCTACACCTTC.

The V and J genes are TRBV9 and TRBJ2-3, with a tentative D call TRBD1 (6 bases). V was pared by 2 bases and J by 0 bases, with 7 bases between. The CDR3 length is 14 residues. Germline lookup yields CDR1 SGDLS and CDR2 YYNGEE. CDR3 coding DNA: TGTGCCAGCAGCGTCAGGGGTAGCACAGATACGCAGTATTTT. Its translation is CASSVRGSTDTQYF.

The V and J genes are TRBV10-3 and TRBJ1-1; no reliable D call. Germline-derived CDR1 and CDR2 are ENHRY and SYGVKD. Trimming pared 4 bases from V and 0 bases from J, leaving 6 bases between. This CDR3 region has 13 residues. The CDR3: CAISVGLNTEAFF. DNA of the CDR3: TGTGCCATCAGTGTGGGCTTGAACACTGAAGCTTTCTTT.

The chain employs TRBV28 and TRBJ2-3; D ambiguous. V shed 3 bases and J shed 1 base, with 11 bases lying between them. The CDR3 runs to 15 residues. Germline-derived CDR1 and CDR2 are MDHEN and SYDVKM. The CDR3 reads CASSFLVGGTDTQYF. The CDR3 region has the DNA TGTGCCAGCAGTTTTTTGGTTGGCGGCACAGATACGCAGTATTTT.

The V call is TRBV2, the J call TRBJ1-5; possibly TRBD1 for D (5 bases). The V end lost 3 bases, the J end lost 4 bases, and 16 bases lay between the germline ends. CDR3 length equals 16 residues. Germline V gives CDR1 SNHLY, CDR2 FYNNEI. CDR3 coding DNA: TGTGCCAGCAGTGAGTGGGGACCACAATTAAATCAGCCCCAGCATTTT. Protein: CASSEWGPQLNQPQHF.

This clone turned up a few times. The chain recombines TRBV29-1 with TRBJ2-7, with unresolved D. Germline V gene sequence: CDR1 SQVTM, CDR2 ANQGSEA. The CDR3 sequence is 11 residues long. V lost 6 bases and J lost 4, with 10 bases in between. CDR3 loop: CSVTIRYEQYF. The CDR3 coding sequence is TGCAGCGTCACCATAAGGTACGAGCAGTACTTC.

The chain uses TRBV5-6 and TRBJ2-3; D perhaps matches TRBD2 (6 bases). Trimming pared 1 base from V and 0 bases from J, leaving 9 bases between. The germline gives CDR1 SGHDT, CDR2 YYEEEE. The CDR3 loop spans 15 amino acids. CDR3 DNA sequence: TGTGCCAGCAGCTTGAGCGGGCGTAGCACAGATACGCAGTATTTT. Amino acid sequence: CASSLSGRSTDTQYF.

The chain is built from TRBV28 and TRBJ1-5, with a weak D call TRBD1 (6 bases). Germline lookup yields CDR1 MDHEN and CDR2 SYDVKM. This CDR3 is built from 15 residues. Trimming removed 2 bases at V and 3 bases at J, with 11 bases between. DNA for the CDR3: TGTGCCAGCAGTTTACACACAGGGAACAATCAGCCCCAGCATTTT. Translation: CASSLHTGNNQPQHF.

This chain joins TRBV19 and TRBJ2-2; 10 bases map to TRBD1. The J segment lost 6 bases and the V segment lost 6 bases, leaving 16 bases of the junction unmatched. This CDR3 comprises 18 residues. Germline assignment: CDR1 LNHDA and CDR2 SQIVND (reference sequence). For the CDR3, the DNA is TGTGCCAGTAGCTACTCCGGGACAGGGGTAGTAGTGTCCGGGGAGCTGTTTTTT. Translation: CASSYSGTGVVVSGELFF. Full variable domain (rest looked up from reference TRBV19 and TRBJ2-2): DGGITQSPKYLFRKEGQNVTLSCEQNLNHDAMYWYRQDPGQGLRLIYYSQIVNDFQKGDIAEGYSVSREKKESFPLTVTSAQKNPTAFYLCASSYSGTGVVVSGELFFGEGSRLTVL.

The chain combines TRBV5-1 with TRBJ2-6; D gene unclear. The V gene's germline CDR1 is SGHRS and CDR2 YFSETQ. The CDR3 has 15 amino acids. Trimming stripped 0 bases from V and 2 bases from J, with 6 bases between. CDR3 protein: CASSLAIPGANVLTF. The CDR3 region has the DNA TGCGCCAGCAGCTTGGCTATTCCTGGGGCCAACGTCCTGACTTTC.

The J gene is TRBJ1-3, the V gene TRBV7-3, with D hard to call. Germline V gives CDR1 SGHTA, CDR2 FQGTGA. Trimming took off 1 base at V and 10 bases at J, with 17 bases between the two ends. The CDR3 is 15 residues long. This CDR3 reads CASSLRPGPGRTIYF. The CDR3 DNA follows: TGTGCCAGCAGCTTAAGGCCAGGTCCCGGAAGAACCATATATTTT.

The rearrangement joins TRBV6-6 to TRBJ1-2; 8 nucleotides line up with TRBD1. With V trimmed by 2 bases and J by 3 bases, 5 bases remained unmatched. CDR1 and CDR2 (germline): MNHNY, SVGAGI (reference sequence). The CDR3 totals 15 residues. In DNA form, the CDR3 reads TGTGCCAGCAGTTACACAGGGGGGGTGGACTATGGCTACACCTTC. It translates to CASSYTGGVDYGYTF.

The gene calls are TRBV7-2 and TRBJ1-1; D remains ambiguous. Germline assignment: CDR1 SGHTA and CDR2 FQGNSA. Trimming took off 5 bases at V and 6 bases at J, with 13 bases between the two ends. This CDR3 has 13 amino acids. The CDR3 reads CASSLDRAPEAFF. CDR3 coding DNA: TGTGCCAGCAGCCTAGATAGGGCGCCTGAAGCTTTCTTT.

The CDR3 reads CASKKLAGEQFF. CDR3 bases: TGTGCCAGCAAAAAACTAGCGGGAGAGCAGTTCTTC. This chain joins TRBV27 and TRBJ2-1; TRBD2 matches 10 bases. The trim removed 7 bases at V and 10 bases at J, leaving 4 bases unmatched. Germline CDR1 reads MNHEY; CDR2 reads SMNVEV (reference sequence). This CDR3 contains 12 residues.

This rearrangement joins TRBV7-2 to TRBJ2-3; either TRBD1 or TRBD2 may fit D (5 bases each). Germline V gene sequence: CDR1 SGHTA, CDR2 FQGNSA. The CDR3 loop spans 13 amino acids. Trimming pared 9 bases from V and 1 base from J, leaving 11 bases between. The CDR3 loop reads CASEPGRTDTQYF. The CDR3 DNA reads TGTGCCAGTGAACCGGGACGCACAGATACGCAGTATTTT.

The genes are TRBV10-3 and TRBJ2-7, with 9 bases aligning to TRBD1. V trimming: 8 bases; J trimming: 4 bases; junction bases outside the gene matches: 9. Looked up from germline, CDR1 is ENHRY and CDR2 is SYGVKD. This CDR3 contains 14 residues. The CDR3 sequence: CAIGPGTGKYEQYF. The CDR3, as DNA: TGTGCCATCGGCCCGGGGACAGGGAAATACGAGCAGTACTTC.

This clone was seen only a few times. The CDR3 nucleotides are TGCAGTGCTAGTGGGCGGGAAGAGCAGTACTTC. Residues: CSASGREEQYF. The chain carries TRBV20-1 and TRBJ2-7; tentative D call: TRBD2 (6 bases). Looked up from germline, CDR1 is DFQATT and CDR2 is SNEGSKA (reference sequence). V lost 3 bases and J 7 bases, leaving 10 bases between the germline ends. The CDR3 has 11 residues.

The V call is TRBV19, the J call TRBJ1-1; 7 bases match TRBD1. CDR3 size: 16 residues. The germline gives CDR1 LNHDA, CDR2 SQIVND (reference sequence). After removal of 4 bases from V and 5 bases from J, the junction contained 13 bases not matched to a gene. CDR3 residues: CASSRAGGSYATEAFF. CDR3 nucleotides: TGTGCCAGTAGTAGGGCAGGGGGGTCTTATGCTACTGAAGCTTTCTTT.

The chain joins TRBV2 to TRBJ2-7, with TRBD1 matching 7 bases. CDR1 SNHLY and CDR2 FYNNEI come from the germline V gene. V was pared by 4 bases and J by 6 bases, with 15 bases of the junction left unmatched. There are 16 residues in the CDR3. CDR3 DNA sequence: TGTGCCAGCAGTGGACAGGGTACGTATCGGGAAGGCGAGCAGTACTTC. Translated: CASSGQGTYREGEQYF.

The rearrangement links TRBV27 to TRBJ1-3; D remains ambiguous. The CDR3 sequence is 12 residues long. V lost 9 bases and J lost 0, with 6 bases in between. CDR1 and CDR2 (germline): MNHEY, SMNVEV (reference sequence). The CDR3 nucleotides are TGTGCCAGTTGGAACTCTGGAAACACCATATATTTT. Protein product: CASWNSGNTIYF.

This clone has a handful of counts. The CDR3 loop is CASSLGAGGGPGNTIYF. CDR3 sequence (DNA): TGCGCCAGCAGCTTGGGGGCCGGAGGGGGCCCAGGAAACACCATATATTTT. The chain links TRBV5-1 to TRBJ1-3; TRBD1 matches at 7 bases. Germline CDR1 is SGHRS and CDR2 is YFSETQ. The CDR3 totals 17 residues. Trimming took 0 bases from V and 4 from J; bases not matched to a gene: 10.

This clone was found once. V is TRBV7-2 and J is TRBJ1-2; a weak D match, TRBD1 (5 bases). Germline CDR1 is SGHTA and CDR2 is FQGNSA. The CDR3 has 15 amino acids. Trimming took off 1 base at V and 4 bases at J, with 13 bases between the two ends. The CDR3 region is CASSLVDRGRYGYTF. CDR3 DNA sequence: TGTGCCAGCAGCTTAGTCGATCGGGGCCGCTATGGCTACACCTTC.

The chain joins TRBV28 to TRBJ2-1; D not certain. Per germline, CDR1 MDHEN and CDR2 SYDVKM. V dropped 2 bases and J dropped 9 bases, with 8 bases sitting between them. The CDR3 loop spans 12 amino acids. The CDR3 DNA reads TGTGCCAGCAGTTTAACGGCAACTGAGCAGTTCTTC. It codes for CASSLTATEQFF.

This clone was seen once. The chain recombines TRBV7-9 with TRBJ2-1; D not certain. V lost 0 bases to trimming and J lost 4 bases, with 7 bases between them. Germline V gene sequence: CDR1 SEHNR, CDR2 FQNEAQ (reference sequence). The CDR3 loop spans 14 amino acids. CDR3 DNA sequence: TGTGCCAGCAGCTTAGCGTGGGGATACAATGAGCAGTTCTTC. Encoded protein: CASSLAWGYNEQFF.

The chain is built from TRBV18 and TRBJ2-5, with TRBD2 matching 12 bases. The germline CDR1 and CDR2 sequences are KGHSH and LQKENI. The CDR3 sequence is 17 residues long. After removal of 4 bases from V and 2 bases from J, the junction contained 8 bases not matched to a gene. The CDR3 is CASSLRAGLAGQETQYF. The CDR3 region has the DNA TGTGCCAGCTCACTTCGGGCGGGACTAGCGGGTCAAGAGACCCAGTACTTC.

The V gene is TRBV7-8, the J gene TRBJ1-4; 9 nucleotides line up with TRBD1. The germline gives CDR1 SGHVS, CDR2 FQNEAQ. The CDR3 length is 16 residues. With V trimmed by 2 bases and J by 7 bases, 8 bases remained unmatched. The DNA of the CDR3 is TGTGCCAGCAGCTTAACAGCGACAGGGGGACCTGAAAAACTGTTTTTT. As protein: CASSLTATGGPEKLFF.